This T cell receptor beta chain stems from a study of spatial heterogeneity in lung cancer. At the level of the study: Sequences of the beta chain were consistently detected in greater numbers than alpha-chain sequences.

Carried by each TCR cDNA molecule was a unique molecular identifier. From the 5' RACE reads, TCRdb called clonotypes with MiXCR, one entry per CDR3 protein. Among 10,000 to 15,000 distinct CDR3 sequences listed, about 3.8% were seen once. Time point indicated: sample taken at primary tumor resection. Tumor, nontumor lung or frozen PBMC supplied whole RNA, sequenced without sorting. Donors were roughly 70 untreated early-stage non-small cell lung cancer patients. The V gene lost 0 bases and the J gene lost 3 bases, with 12 bases spanning the gap. This CDR3 is 14 amino acids long. Germline assignment: CDR1 DFQATT and CDR2 SNEGSKA (reference sequence). Study-wide points: Ubiquitous expanded tumor TCRs appeared in blood more at resection than follow-up.

Comment on this clonotype: Its antigen remains unknown. This beta chain is an off-target read within a library intended for alpha chains, so its frequency means little.

The gene calls are TRBV20-1 and TRBJ2-7; unclear D gene. This receptor was identified in a male donor with early-stage non-small cell lung cancer. This sample comprised PBMCs, obtained at surgery. CDR3 region: CSARDQLVRYEQYF. CDR3 sequence (DNA): TGCAGTGCTAGAGATCAGCTAGTACGCTACGAGCAGTACTTC.